Below are 16 T cell receptor beta chains sequenced from a single sample in a study of T-cell reconstitution after alpha-beta-depleted transplantation in children (dated by TCRdb to about 2016). Preparation of the library involved PCR. The instrument was an Illumina HiSeq 2500. Molecular barcoding was employed in the preparation of TCR libraries, with unique molecular identifiers being used to normalize TCRbeta repertoire quantification. The public reads were run again by TCRdb, first through fastp at Q25 and then through MiXCR, and only productive beta chains were kept. CDR3 protein duplicates are merged, each entry listing the most common genes and DNA. Within this sample are some 350,000 distinct CDR3 sequences, with 10% of them counted one time only. The top ten clones comprise approximately 2.3% of the sample. This material consisted of PBMCs from the stem cell graft donor, taken from the stem cell graft. The receptors were gathered from a human donor who donated a stem cell graft to a child with acute lymphoblastic leukemia.

The V and J genes are TRBV12-3 or TRBV12-4 and TRBJ1-6, with D tentatively TRBD1 (6 bases). The CDR3 runs to 14 residues. The ends were cut back, 7 bases at V and 9 bases at J, with 16 bases in the middle. The CDR3 DNA sequence: TGTGCCAGCATGGGGGGGGCTGGGGTTTCACCCCTCCACTTT. This sequence encodes CASMGGAGVSPLHF.

This rearrangement joins TRBV7-9 to TRBJ2-1; 9 bases align to TRBD2. This CDR3 is built from 15 residues. V shed 3 bases and J 8 bases; nucleotides not matched to a gene: 8. Per the germline V gene, CDR1 is SEHNR and CDR2 is FQNEAQ (reference sequence). The chain's CDR3 is CASSLAGGQGDEQFF. CDR3 nucleotide sequence: TGTGCCAGCAGCTTGGCGGGAGGGCAGGGCGATGAGCAGTTCTTC.

CDR3 residues: CSVEIGSTDTQYF. The CDR3 DNA sequence: TGCAGCGTTGAAATAGGGAGCACAGATACGCAGTATTTT. This chain connects TRBV29-1 to TRBJ2-3, with D uncertain. The germline V gene has CDR1 SQVTM and CDR2 ANQGSEA. Trimming left V 2 bases short and J 0 bases short, with 6 bases between. The CDR3 consists of 13 residues.

The gene calls are TRBV7-2 and TRBJ2-1; possibly TRBD2 for D (6 bases). The CDR3 runs 15 residues. V gave up 6 bases and J gave up 2 bases, with 14 bases separating them. Germline V lookup: CDR1 SGHTA, CDR2 FQGNSA. As DNA, the CDR3 is TGTGCCAGCAGGTCCGGGACTTACACCTACAATGAGCAGTTCTTC. This gives the protein CASRSGTYTYNEQFF.

The CDR3 loop reads CAIRNQGKINTEAFF. CDR3 bases: TGTGCCATCAGAAACCAGGGGAAGATAAACACTGAAGCTTTCTTT. The gene calls are TRBV10-3 and TRBJ1-1; a weak D match, TRBD1 (6 bases). This CDR3 region has 15 residues. CDR1 ENHRY and CDR2 SYGVKD come from the germline V gene. Trimming took off 6 bases at V and 2 bases at J, with 16 bases between the two ends.

There are a few counts of this clonotype. The chain employs TRBV1 and TRBJ2-7; the tabulated D call, TRBD1, remains unverified against the DNA. TRBV1 is listed as a pseudogene. This CDR3 region has 16 residues. CDR3 amino acids: CTSSLIGDEPSYEQYF. The CDR3 coding sequence is TGCACCAGCAGTTTGATAGGGGACGAACCATCCTACGAGCAGTACTTC.

This clonotype was seen only a few times. The V call is TRBV7-9, the J call TRBJ1-2; perhaps TRBD1 as D (5 bases). V was clipped by 0 bases and J by 5 bases, with 10 bases between them. The germline CDR1 and CDR2 sequences are SEHNR and FQNEAQ (reference sequence). This CDR3 contains 14 residues. The CDR3 is CASSLAVREYGYTF. Here the CDR3 DNA reads TGTGCCAGCAGCTTAGCTGTCAGGGAATATGGCTACACCTTC.

This clonotype was seen only a few times. The CDR3 DNA follows: TGTGCCAGCAGACCCTGGACAGGGGGGGAGACCCAGTACTTC. This gives the protein CASRPWTGGETQYF. V gene TRBV7-9 combines with J gene TRBJ2-5, with TRBD1 matching over 10 bases. Germline trimming cut 6 bases from V and 5 bases from J; bases unmatched to any gene: 6. This CDR3 has 14 residues. Germline lookup yields CDR1 SEHNR and CDR2 FQNEAQ (reference sequence).

This clonotype has only a few counts. The chain has TRBV7-6 and TRBJ2-3; maybe TRBD2 (5 bases). CDR1 is SGHVS and CDR2 is FNYEAQ in the germline V gene. The V end was cut by 2 bases, the J end by 6 bases, with 15 bases between. This CDR3 is built from 15 residues. The CDR3, as DNA: TGTGCCAGCAGCTTAAGTGTGGATAGCGTGGATACGCAGTATTTT. As protein: CASSLSVDSVDTQYF.

In this sample, this clonotype turned up a few times. The chain recombines TRBV20-1 with TRBJ2-7; TRBD2 is a possible D gene (6 bases). The germline gives CDR1 DFQATT, CDR2 SNEGSKA (reference sequence). The CDR3 covers 14 residues. V lost 3 bases and J 2 bases, leaving 14 bases between the germline ends. CDR3 loop: CSASRLANTYEQYF. CDR3 coding DNA: TGCAGTGCTAGCCGCCTAGCGAACACCTACGAGCAGTACTTC.

Only a few counts were recorded for this clonotype. The chain recombines TRBV7-9 with TRBJ2-1, with a tentative D call TRBD2 (5 bases). Germline CDR1 reads SEHNR; CDR2 reads FQNEAQ (reference sequence). Trimming removed 6 bases at V and 1 base at J, with 16 bases between. CDR3 length: 16 amino acids. The CDR3 region is CASSPPSSRSYNEQFF. The CDR3 nucleotides are TGTGCCAGCAGTCCACCTAGCTCCCGTTCCTACAATGAGCAGTTCTTC.

A few counts support this clonotype. This chain connects TRBV24-1 to TRBJ2-6, with D possibly being TRBD1 or TRBD2 (5 bases each). Per the germline V gene, CDR1 is KGHDR and CDR2 is SFDVKD. Trimming cost V 2 bases and J 0 bases, with 19 bases left between them. This CDR3 is 20 amino acids long. CDR3 DNA: TGTGCCACCAGTGATTATCCACTATACGGGGCCCGCTCTGGGGCCAACGTCCTGACTTTC. Amino acid sequence: CATSDYPLYGARSGANVLTF.

This clonotype was observed a handful of times. J is TRBJ2-1 and V is TRBV14, with D perhaps assigned TRBD1 or TRBD2 (6 bases each). Trimming took off 5 bases at V and 10 bases at J, with 15 bases between the two ends. Germline-derived CDR1 and CDR2 are SGHDN and FVKESK. The CDR3 is made up of 13 amino acids. The CDR3 DNA is TGTGCCAGCAGCGCCCCAAGAGGGGGGGAGCAGTTCTTC. Its protein is CASSAPRGGEQFF.

The chain couples TRBV7-8 to TRBJ2-1; no clear D gene. CDR1 and CDR2 from the germline V gene are SGHVS and FQNEAQ. CDR3 size: 13 residues. The V end lost 5 bases, the J end lost 6 bases, and 11 bases lay between the germline ends. CDR3 amino acids: CASSLEFLNEQFF. In nucleotides, the CDR3 is TGTGCCAGCAGCCTAGAATTTCTCAATGAGCAGTTCTTC.

This clonotype was counted only a few times. The chain recombines TRBV7-9 with TRBJ2-5; TRBD2 aligns across 7 bases. Germline CDR1 and CDR2: SEHNR and FQNEAQ (reference sequence). This CDR3 region has 16 residues. J gave up 5 bases and V 4 bases, and 13 bases lay outside the gene matches. In DNA form, the CDR3 reads TGTGCCAGCAGCTCCACCCGGGGGGAGATTGGGGAGACCCAGTACTTC. Translating it yields CASSSTRGEIGETQYF.

This clonotype has more than one count but fewer than ten. J is TRBJ2-2 and V is TRBV12-3 or TRBV12-4; D is possibly TRBD2 (6 bases). This CDR3 comprises 15 residues. Trimming took 8 bases from V and 3 from J, leaving 16 bases between them. CDR3 DNA: TGTGCCAGCTCGTCCGGGGGACGGTACACCGGGGAGCTGTTTTTT. Encoded protein: CASSSGGRYTGELFF.